These T cell receptor beta chains were read from a single sample in a study of blood T cell repertoires in COVID-19. Libraries were prepared by immunoSEQ multiplex PCR; TCRdb keeps only in-frame clonotypes and omits some of them. Counted here are roughly 430,000 clones, 88% occurring once; the ten biggest clones make up roughly 1.4%. Source material: PBMCs or T cells enriched from blood (not recorded which). The source of these receptors is a woman aged 18 to 35 who had been exposed to COVID-19. The conserved cysteine and the conserved F or W are not part of the CDR3 here. The order of the fields is J gene, V gene, CDR3 protein.

>TRBJ1-2|TRBV10-1
ASSERHNYGYT
>TRBJ2-4|TRBV4-1
ASSLLGLAGDIQY
>TRBJ2-7|TRBV28
ASTRDRGSSYEQY
>TRBJ1-1|TRBV2
ASCFPLLNTEAF
>TRBJ1-2|TRBV18
ASSPTTPGFGGYT
>TRBJ1-2|TRBV2
ASSEEMTITNYGYT
>TRBJ2-7|TRBV18
ASSPPLAGKDEQY
>TRBJ2-7|TRBV13
ASSVAGTIYGQY
>TRBJ2-3|TRBV4-3
ASSLTRKGDTQY
>TRBJ2-3|TRBV7-8
ASSLLSSGGSTDTQY
>TRBJ1-4|TRBV7-8
ASSRRGPATNEKLF
>TRBJ2-1|TRBV5-1
ASSLVTSGRNEQF
>TRBJ2-4|TRBV4-1
ASSPGLAGVTAKNIQY
>TRBJ2-3|TRBV13
AIKRDRAADTQY
>TRBJ2-1|TRBV19
ASSPFRRTGEPNEQF
>TRBJ1-2|TRBV6-5
ASSIQGFRGDGYT
>TRBJ2-1|TRBV7-2
ASGGTRVPRGQF
>TRBJ2-7|TRBV7-9
ASSPPLSPYEQY
>TRBJ1-1|TRBV29-1
SVEKTGNTEAF
>TRBJ1-5|TRBV3-1/TRBV3-2
ASSHSFAVNNQPQH
>TRBJ1-5|TRBV4-3
ASSQDSRGQPQH
>TRBJ2-3|TRBV11-3
ASSRDRSPDTQY
>TRBJ1-6|TRBV19
ASSIVPQANSPLH
>TRBJ2-7|TRBV7-2
ASSVRSGTTTYEQY
>TRBJ1-5|TRBV20-1
SASGNQPQH
>TRBJ1-1|TRBV18
ASSPGQLNTEAF
>TRBJ1-4|TRBV6-1
ASSEVADEKLF
>TRBJ2-2|TRBV25-1
ASTGLLWPGELF
>TRBJ1-5|TRBV7-8
ASSRSGQGIRSNQPQH
>TRBJ2-2|TRBV7-2
ASRGQGGDTGELF
>TRBJ2-1|TRBV9
ASSYLAGVYNEQF
>TRBJ2-3|TRBV27
ASSSLGRAIADTQY
>TRBJ1-2|TRBV12-3/TRBV12-4
ASSPDRGYGYT
>TRBJ1-2|TRBV9
ASSELTGGGGYGYT
>TRBJ1-6|TRBV27
ASSFGTVNSPLH
>TRBJ2-4|TRBV14
ASSQGSGIVKNIQY
>TRBJ2-7|TRBV25-1
ASSESYGSSYEQY
>TRBJ2-7|TRBV28
ASSQRGGRGKEQY
>TRBJ2-2|TRBV6-5
ASRRHRGNTGELF
>TRBJ1-2|TRBV30
AWSRDRGGYT
>TRBJ1-1|TRBV4-1
ASSQADRGFYTEAF
>TRBJ1-1|TRBV5-4
ASSSVIGTEAF
>TRBJ1-3|TRBV4-1
ASSQDAQGTFGLNSGNTIY